This TCR beta chain was identified in a study of shared clonotypes between healthy human individuals. Repertoires were generated with immunoSEQ multiplex PCR, while TCRdb's copy carries only in-frame clones and drops some. Of millions of clones in the sample, more than 85% were seen once. The ends lost 4 bases at V and 4 bases at J; junction bases unmatched: 6. CDR1 is SGHRS and CDR2 is YFSETQ in the germline V gene. The length of the CDR3 is 15 residues. Sequencing used naive CD4+ T cells from PBMCs. Subset given: CD45RA+ positively selected. This receptor was taken from a man between 18 and 29 years old in good health. Some clones in this sample may be carry-over from other donors' samples. The V gene is TRBV5-1, the J gene TRBJ1-4; 8 bases fit TRBD1. CDR3 sequence (DNA): TGCGCCAGCAGCCTCGGACAGGGAGGTAATGAAAAACTGTTTTTT. As protein: CASSLGQGGNEKLFF.